These 19 T cell receptor beta chains were sequenced from one sample in a study of blood T cell repertoires in COVID-19 (dated by TCRdb to about 2020). The library came from the immunoSEQ multiplex PCR assay. TCRdb's version of the immuneACCESS table is confined to in-frame rearrangements and falls short of the full clone set. An unresolved V gene accounts for under half of the shortfall where checked; the remainder is of unknown origin. The sample yields 450,000 to 500,000 clones; 80% to 90% were counted once. The biggest ten clones account for roughly 3.2% of the sample. Source material: peripheral blood. Receptors originate from a human donor in a cohort sampled during active COVID-19.

In this sample, this clone turned up once. The genes are TRBV19 and TRBJ2-6; D not certain. The CDR3 sequence is 19 residues long. V was clipped by 7 bases and J by 0 bases, with 22 bases between them. Per germline, CDR1 LNHDA and CDR2 SQIVND (reference sequence). In DNA form, the CDR3 reads TGTGCCAGTAACCCCAGCCACGGCGGAACCCACTCTGGGGCCAACGTCCTGACTTTC. Protein product: CASNPSHGGTHSGANVLTF. The entire variable domain, with the rest obtained from reference TRBV19 and TRBJ2-6, is as follows: DGGITQSPKYLFRKEGQNVTLSCEQNLNHDAMYWYRQDPGQGLRLIYYSQIVNDFQKGDIAEGYSVSREKKESFPLTVTSAQKNPTAFYLCASNPSHGGTHSGANVLTFGAGSRLTVL.

This clone was observed once. The CDR3 region has the DNA TGTGCCAGCAGCTTGGATTTTAGGGGAAGTAGTTACGAGCAGTACTTC. Protein product: CASSLDFRGSSYEQYF. The chain is built from TRBV11-2 and TRBJ2-7; a possible D gene is TRBD1 (5 bases). The CDR3 sequence is 16 residues long. Trimming removed 3 bases at V and 4 bases at J, with 19 bases between. Germline V gene data show CDR1 as SGHAT and CDR2 as FQNNGV.

This clone was seen more than once but under ten times. V gene TRBV10-3 combines with J gene TRBJ2-3, with 12 bases lining up with TRBD2. The CDR3 spans 16 residues. V trimming: 10 bases; J trimming: 2 bases; junction bases outside the gene matches: 10. Germline V lookup: CDR1 ENHRY, CDR2 SYGVKD. CDR3 sequence: CATTSGRFVDTDTQYF. CDR3 in DNA: TGTGCCACTACTAGCGGGAGGTTCGTCGACACAGATACGCAGTATTTT.

In this sample, this clone turned up once. V and J are TRBV7-9 and TRBJ2-2, with 8 bases identical to TRBD2. The CDR3 extends over 14 amino acids. Trimming removed 4 bases from V and 4 bases from J; junction bases left unmatched: 2. CDR1 and CDR2 from the germline V gene are SEHNR and FQNEAQ (reference sequence). CDR3: CASSWGTSTGELFF. For the CDR3, the DNA is TGTGCCAGCAGCTGGGGGACTAGCACCGGGGAGCTGTTTTTT.

The chain carries TRBV12-1 and TRBJ2-1; the table's D call, TRBD2, has no DNA check behind it. TRBV12-1 is designated a pseudogene. This CDR3 is 17 amino acids long. For the CDR3, the DNA is TGTGCCAGCAGCCCAGGTCCGGGAGGAGGGACCTACAATGAGCAGTTCTTC. Translation: CASSPGPGGGTYNEQFF.

The CDR3 DNA follows: TGTGCTAGTGGTCCAGGAGGTACGCAGTATTTT. Residues: CASGPGGTQYF. The chain employs TRBV12-5 and TRBJ2-3; D may be TRBD2 (5 bases). The V end was cut by 5 bases, the J end by 8 bases, with 8 bases between. This CDR3 is 11 amino acids long. Germline loops: CDR1 LGHNT, CDR2 FRNRAP.

The CDR3 sequence is CASSSPRAGWNTEAFF. DNA for the CDR3: TGTGCCAGCAGCTCACCCCGGGCGGGGTGGAACACTGAAGCTTTCTTT. The chain recombines TRBV5-8 with TRBJ1-1; D is unresolved. Germline V gene sequence: CDR1 SGHTS, CDR2 YDEGEE. V shed 3 bases and J shed 1 base, with 16 bases lying between them. The CDR3 contains 16 residues.

V and J are TRBV9 and TRBJ2-1, with TRBD2 matching 8 bases. Per the germline V gene, CDR1 is SGDLS and CDR2 is YYNGEE. This CDR3 spans 14 amino acids. The junction had 7 bases not matched to a gene; V was cut back by 3 bases and J by 8 bases. CDR3 residues: CASSASRTSHEQFF. The CDR3 DNA follows: TGTGCCAGCAGCGCTTCTAGGACTAGCCATGAGCAGTTCTTC.

This chain links TRBV10-3 with TRBJ2-3; D may be TRBD1 (6 bases). Germline CDR1 is ENHRY and CDR2 is SYGVKD. Deletions cut 6 bases from V and 2 bases from J, with 9 bases between. The CDR3 covers 13 residues. CDR3 sequence reads: CAIRDSPTDTQYF. CDR3 sequence (DNA): TGTGCCATCAGGGACAGTCCCACAGATACGCAGTATTTT.

This clone appeared a few times. The rearrangement links TRBV7-2 to TRBJ2-2, with 8 positions matching TRBD1. CDR1 SGHTA and CDR2 FQGNSA come from the germline V gene. Trimming took 3 bases from V and 7 from J; bases not matched to a gene: 4. This CDR3 spans 14 amino acids. This chain's CDR3 is CASSLTGEVGELFF. Written as DNA, the CDR3 is TGTGCCAGCAGCTTGACAGGGGAGGTCGGGGAGCTGTTTTTT.

The J gene is TRBJ2-7, the V gene TRBV19, with D possibly being TRBD1 (6 bases). The CDR3 runs to 16 residues. Trimming took off 3 bases at V and 2 bases at J, with 17 bases between the two ends. CDR1 and CDR2 from the germline V gene are LNHDA and SQIVND (reference sequence). CDR3 sequence reads: CASSISGTLFPYEQYF. CDR3 DNA: TGTGCCAGTAGTATTTCTGGGACACTCTTCCCCTACGAGCAGTACTTC.

The V and J genes are TRBV24-1 and TRBJ1-2; no reliable D call. The CDR3 is made up of 15 amino acids. Germline CDR1 and CDR2: KGHDR and SFDVKD. Trimming removed 0 bases from V and 1 base from J, with 8 bases in between. CDR3 amino acids: CATSDLPSNNYGYTF. The CDR3 nucleotides read TGTGCCACCAGTGATTTGCCCAGTAATAACTATGGCTACACCTTC.

The CDR3 is CASSSRTGAGELFF. CDR3 DNA sequence: TGTGCCAGCAGCTCGCGTACAGGGGCCGGGGAGCTGTTTTTT. This chain links TRBV5-6 with TRBJ2-2; 7 bases fit TRBD1. Germline-derived CDR1 and CDR2 are SGHDT and YYEEEE. The CDR3 loop spans 14 amino acids. The junction had 5 bases not matched to a gene; V was cut back by 3 bases and J by 6 bases.

The chain employs TRBV15 and TRBJ1-5; 9 bases line up with TRBD1. This CDR3 has 16 residues. Germline values: CDR1 LNHNV, CDR2 YYDKDF (reference sequence). Trimming removed 4 bases from V and 2 bases from J; junction bases left unmatched: 6. CDR3 DNA sequence: TGTGCCACCAGCACACGGGACAGGGCCGGCAATCAGCCCCAGCATTTT. It codes for CATSTRDRAGNQPQHF.

The chain carries TRBV6-5 and TRBJ1-6, with D hard to call. The germline V and J ends were trimmed by 0 bases and 18 bases, with 15 bases remaining between them. Germline values: CDR1 MNHEY, CDR2 SVGAGI. The length of the CDR3 is 13 residues. The DNA for the CDR3 is TGTGCCAGCAGTTACTCGTTACTATCGGCGCCCCACTTT. This gives the protein CASSYSLLSAPHF.

The chain employs TRBV29-1 and TRBJ2-5; D is possibly TRBD2 (5 bases). V lost 4 bases and J lost 5, with 14 bases in between. The CDR3 runs to 13 residues. The germline CDR1 and CDR2 sequences are SQVTM and ANQGSEA. The CDR3 here is CSVVATRGETQYF. DNA of the CDR3: TGCAGCGTTGTCGCGACTCGAGGGGAGACCCAGTACTTC.

The chain couples TRBV6-1 to TRBJ1-3; D gene unclear. The germline gives CDR1 MNHNS, CDR2 SASEGT. This CDR3 is built from 15 residues. V was clipped by 2 bases and J by 0 bases, with 8 bases between them. The CDR3 is CASSEMRGSGNTIYF. The CDR3 DNA sequence: TGTGCCAGCAGTGAAATGCGGGGCTCTGGAAACACCATATATTTT.

This clone was seen just once. The genes are TRBV28 and TRBJ1-3; D possibly corresponds to TRBD1 (5 bases). V lost 5 bases to trimming and J lost 1 base, with 9 bases between them. This CDR3 contains 14 residues. In germline, CDR1 is MDHEN, CDR2 SYDVKM. CDR3 sequence: CASSLPGSGNTIYF. The DNA of the CDR3 is TGTGCCAGCAGTCTTCCAGGGTCTGGAAACACCATATATTTT.

CDR3 sequence: CASSQGAGRETQYF. The CDR3 DNA follows: TGTGCCAGCAGTCAGGGGGCAGGGAGGGAGACCCAGTACTTC. The rearrangement uses TRBV9 and TRBJ2-5; 8 nucleotides line up with TRBD1. With 5 bases clipped from V and 5 bases from J, the junction kept 8 bases outside the gene matches. The CDR3 has 14 amino acids. CDR1 SGDLS and CDR2 YYNGEE come from the germline V gene.